These T cell receptor beta chains were read from a single sample in a study of blood T cells in healthy people across ages. MiXCR, applied by TCRdb to the 5' RACE reads, yields one record per CDR3 protein. This sample has about 1 million distinct CDR3 sequences, with under 45% found just once. Sequenced input: blood. These receptors were obtained from a woman aged 55-70 years in good health. Both conserved end residues are part of each CDR3. Each record gives: clone size, V gene, D gene, J gene, CDR3 DNA, CDR3 protein. A D gene is named only where the DNA matches it firmly. Where a row states a size, it is once, few, many or the class of an expanded clone; other rows omit it.

clone size: -
V gene: TRBV19
D gene: TRBD2
J gene: TRBJ2-7
CDR3 DNA: TGTGCCAGTAGCCCTAGTCACCCTTCGGGACTAGCGGGCGTGGAGCAGTACTTC
CDR3 protein: CASSPSHPSGLAGVEQYF

clone size: -
V gene: TRBV6-5
D gene: -
J gene: TRBJ2-5
CDR3 DNA: TGTGCCAGCTCCCCGGGGGAGGTCCAGTACTTC
CDR3 protein: CASSPGEVQYF

clone size: -
V gene: TRBV5-5
D gene: TRBD1
J gene: TRBJ2-5
CDR3 DNA: TGTGCCAGCAGCTTGGAAGGGGGCGGACAAGAGACCCAGTACTTC
CDR3 protein: CASSLEGGGQETQYF

clone size: -
V gene: TRBV9
D gene: TRBD2
J gene: TRBJ2-7
CDR3 DNA: TGTGCCAACAGCGTAGGTCTCACTAGCGGGAAGTTCTACGAGCAGTACTTC
CDR3 protein: CANSVGLTSGKFYEQYF

clone size: -
V gene: TRBV2
D gene: TRBD2
J gene: TRBJ2-5
CDR3 DNA: TGTGCCAGCAGTGCGGGAGGGTTCGAAGAGACCCAGTACTTC
CDR3 protein: CASSAGGFEETQYF

clone size: -
V gene: TRBV5-1
D gene: -
J gene: TRBJ1-4
CDR3 DNA: TGCGCCAGCAGCGAGGGACCGAACGGCGAAAAACTGTTTTTT
CDR3 protein: CASSEGPNGEKLFF

clone size: -
V gene: TRBV29-1
D gene: -
J gene: TRBJ1-1
CDR3 DNA: TGCAGCGCTCACCGCCAGGGAGGAACTGAAGCTTTCTTT
CDR3 protein: CSAHRQGGTEAFF

clone size: -
V gene: TRBV20-1
D gene: -
J gene: TRBJ2-1
CDR3 DNA: TGCAGTGCTAGAGATCTGGTGTCGGGGCAGTTCTTC
CDR3 protein: CSARDLVSGQFF

clone size: few
V gene: TRBV7-6
D gene: TRBD2
J gene: TRBJ2-7
CDR3 DNA: TGTGCCAGCAGCCTATCCTTTTCAGGACTAGCGGCCCTCTACGAGCAGTACTTC
CDR3 protein: CASSLSFSGLAALYEQYF

clone size: few
V gene: TRBV5-1
D gene: -
J gene: TRBJ2-1
CDR3 DNA: TGCGCCAGCAGCTCACCAAGGGCCAATGAGCAGTTCTTC
CDR3 protein: CASSSPRANEQFF

clone size: few
V gene: TRBV30
D gene: -
J gene: TRBJ2-7
CDR3 DNA: TGTGCCTGGGGCAAGGGAACCTACGAGCAGTACTTC
CDR3 protein: CAWGKGTYEQYF

clone size: -
V gene: TRBV7-9
D gene: -
J gene: TRBJ2-1
CDR3 DNA: TGTGCCAGCAGCCCCCCTGGGGCGGAACCCCCCAATGAGCAGTTCTTC
CDR3 protein: CASSPPGAEPPNEQFF

clone size: many
V gene: TRBV7-2
D gene: TRBD2
J gene: TRBJ2-3
CDR3 DNA: TGTGCCAGCAGCTTATTAAGCGGGAGGGGATACACAGATACGCAGTATTTT
CDR3 protein: CASSLLSGRGYTDTQYF

clone size: once
V gene: TRBV4-2
D gene: -
J gene: TRBJ2-7
CDR3 DNA: TGTGCCAGCAGCCAAGATAGGGGACTGCCGACGAACGAGCAGTACTTC
CDR3 protein: CASSQDRGLPTNEQYF

clone size: -
V gene: TRBV18
D gene: -
J gene: TRBJ2-1
CDR3 DNA: TGTGCCAGCTCACCACGGTCCTCACGGGGATACTACAATGAGCAGTTCTTC
CDR3 protein: CASSPRSSRGYYNEQFF

clone size: many
V gene: TRBV20-1
D gene: TRBD1
J gene: TRBJ2-7
CDR3 DNA: TGCAGTGCTATCAGTGCGGTCAGGCAGGGGGCAAGGGTGCAGTACTTC
CDR3 protein: CSAISAVRQGARVQYF

clone size: -
V gene: TRBV18
D gene: -
J gene: TRBJ2-2
CDR3 DNA: TGTGCCAGCTCACCACGGGGGAACACCGGGGAGCTGTTTTTT
CDR3 protein: CASSPRGNTGELFF

clone size: -
V gene: TRBV5-6
D gene: -
J gene: TRBJ2-1
CDR3 DNA: TGTGCCAGCAGCTCAACGGGAGTAGGCGAGCAGTTCTTC
CDR3 protein: CASSSTGVGEQFF

clone size: -
V gene: TRBV15
D gene: -
J gene: TRBJ2-3
CDR3 DNA: TGTGCCACCAGCAGAGAGGGGGGTAGACAGATTGTAGATACGCAGTATTTT
CDR3 protein: CATSREGGRQIVDTQYF

clone size: -
V gene: TRBV6-5
D gene: -
J gene: TRBJ2-3
CDR3 DNA: TGTGCCAGCAGTTACTCCGAAAAGGATACGCAGTATTTT
CDR3 protein: CASSYSEKDTQYF

clone size: few
V gene: TRBV20-1
D gene: TRBD2
J gene: TRBJ2-7
CDR3 DNA: TGCAGTGCCGGACTAGCGATCGCCTACGAGCAGTACTTC
CDR3 protein: CSAGLAIAYEQYF

clone size: many
V gene: TRBV29-1
D gene: TRBD2
J gene: TRBJ2-7
CDR3 DNA: TGCAGCGTTGACACTAGCGGGGATCAGCAGTACTTC
CDR3 protein: CSVDTSGDQQYF

clone size: -
V gene: TRBV20-1
D gene: TRBD2
J gene: TRBJ2-3
CDR3 DNA: TGCAGTGCTAGTCGACTAGCGGTAATCAGGAAAGATACGCAGTATTTT
CDR3 protein: CSASRLAVIRKDTQYF

clone size: few
V gene: TRBV27
D gene: -
J gene: TRBJ2-3
CDR3 DNA: TGTGCCAGCAGTTCTGCGTCTGGTACAGATACGCAGTATTTT
CDR3 protein: CASSSASGTDTQYF

clone size: once
V gene: TRBV11-2
D gene: -
J gene: TRBJ2-1
CDR3 DNA: TGTGCCAGCAGCTTAGATTGGGATGGTGAGTTCTTC
CDR3 protein: CASSLDWDGEFF

clone size: -
V gene: TRBV20-1
D gene: TRBD1
J gene: TRBJ2-7
CDR3 DNA: TGCAGTGCTGACGGACAGGGTGGTTTCGAGCAGTACTTC
CDR3 protein: CSADGQGGFEQYF

clone size: -
V gene: TRBV5-1
D gene: TRBD2
J gene: TRBJ2-1
CDR3 DNA: TGCGCCAGCAGCTTAAGAGCGGGAGGGCTCAATGAGCAGTTCTTC
CDR3 protein: CASSLRAGGLNEQFF